The TCR beta chain described here comes from a study of CD8 T cells in Susac syndrome. V was pared by 4 bases and J by 4 bases, with 20 bases between. This CDR3 region has 16 residues. Per germline, CDR1 SGHVS and CDR2 FQNEAQ. The RNA, 0.5 to 1 ug, was put through reverse transcription using random hexamers. With immunoSEQ multiplex PCR, TCR beta CDR3 was amplified across 54 Vbeta and 13 Jbeta. TCRdb reprocessed the immunoSEQ multiplex PCR reads with MiXCR, giving one entry per CDR3 protein. The sample shows about 85,000 distinct CDR3 sequences, roughly 94% of them seen only once. This TCR was recovered from a human donor with Susac syndrome. The material sequenced was CD8+ T cells from PBMCs. V is TRBV7-8 and J is TRBJ2-7; D ambiguous. This CDR3 is CASSSTSGLEWYEQYF. CDR3 DNA: TGTGCCAGCAGCTCTACTTCCGGGCTCGAGTGGTACGAGCAGTACTTC.